A selection of T cell receptor beta chains follows, all from one sample in a study of cytomegalovirus exposure and HLA in healthy donors. The table came from immunoSEQ multiplex PCR; TCRdb's copy has only in-frame clones and leaves some out. The sample carries about 180,000 clones, 85% recorded once. Sequencing was performed on PBMCs. Source of these receptors: a man aged 18 to 35 in good health and CMV-seropositive. Both conserved end residues are part of each CDR3. The listing skips clone size in some rows; elsewhere it reads once, few, many or a size class.

TRBJ2-3,NA,TRBV5-1,CASSSQGPSTDTQYF
TRBJ2-7,NA,TRBV6-1,CASSATSVLYEQYF
TRBJ2-2,NA,TRBV28,CASSSFRDKAGELFF
TRBJ1-2,NA,TRBV4-2,CASSQERTALYGYTF
TRBJ2-1,medium-sized,TRBV6-4,CASSDSRISCYNEQFF
TRBJ2-3,NA,TRBV19,CASSISPTGGVSDTQYF
TRBJ1-1,NA,TRBV30,CAWTQGVTEAFF
TRBJ1-5,NA,TRBV9,CASTSTGFNQPQHF
TRBJ2-2,once,TRBV5-1,CASSLGTGGKAGELFF
TRBJ2-1,NA,TRBV12-5,CASGLNLVLDNEQFF
TRBJ2-5,once,TRBV5-1,CASSFGTALGETQYF
TRBJ1-1,NA,TRBV9,CASSVGGHTEAFF
TRBJ2-5,NA,TRBV5-4,CASSLGQGEKTQYF
TRBJ2-7,NA,TRBV28,CASRGLAEDYEQYF
TRBJ2-4,once,TRBV30,CAWSHGFVAKNIQYF
TRBJ2-7,NA,TRBV29-1,CSVTRGPYEQYF
TRBJ2-5,NA,TRBV9,CASSPRDYQETQYF
TRBJ2-2,NA,TRBV7-9,CASSPRGGGDTGELFF
TRBJ2-1,NA,TRBV5-1,CASSPSSASGNEQFF
TRBJ1-1,NA,TRBV11-2,CASSLVGGSRLRNTEAFF
TRBJ2-3,NA,TRBV18,CASSPRVVAGSSTDTQYF
TRBJ2-2,NA,TRBV5-1,CASSLTFNTGELFF
TRBJ1-2,NA,TRBV6-5,CASRRGVGNYGYTF
TRBJ2-1,NA,TRBV20-1,CSAEGREQFF
TRBJ2-7,NA,TRBV11-2,CASSPATLAGAYEQYF
TRBJ1-5,NA,TRBV6-1,CASRVAWDQPQHF
TRBJ2-1,NA,TRBV9,CASSVEGTWRGNYNEQFF
TRBJ2-1,once,TRBV5-6,CASSIDRDNEQFF
TRBJ1-1,NA,TRBV6-1,CASRDSGSQFEAFF
TRBJ1-2,few,TRBV27,CASTSRGYGYTF
TRBJ1-2,NA,TRBV19,CASNTQGANYGYTF
TRBJ2-5,NA,TRBV27,CASSPRTGWPLQETQYF
TRBJ2-7,NA,TRBV4-2,CASSQAGGSSYEQYF
TRBJ1-1,once,TRBV9,CASSKTGEDTEAFF
TRBJ1-5,NA,TRBV30,CAWSVQGYQPQHF
TRBJ1-5,NA,TRBV7-9,CASSFGRGKGNQPQHF
TRBJ2-3,NA,TRBV4-2,CASSQEGVGLTDTQYF
TRBJ1-5,NA,TRBV28,CASSTGEGQPQHF
TRBJ2-1,NA,TRBV19,CASSTSGREQFF
TRBJ2-2,NA,TRBV7-7,CASSPNPNFHTGELFF
TRBJ1-3,NA,TRBV4-1,CASSHPGQGGNTIYF
TRBJ2-1,NA,TRBV5-1,CASSLEAGRGYNEQFF
TRBJ1-1,few,TRBV20-1,CSARSGTEAFF
TRBJ1-5,NA,TRBV15,CATSSHRVQPQHF
TRBJ2-2,NA,TRBV5-4,CASRSTSGGAPGELFF
TRBJ2-3,NA,TRBV5-1,CASSLAYRYPDTQYF
TRBJ2-7,few,TRBV30,CAWSGEYEQYF